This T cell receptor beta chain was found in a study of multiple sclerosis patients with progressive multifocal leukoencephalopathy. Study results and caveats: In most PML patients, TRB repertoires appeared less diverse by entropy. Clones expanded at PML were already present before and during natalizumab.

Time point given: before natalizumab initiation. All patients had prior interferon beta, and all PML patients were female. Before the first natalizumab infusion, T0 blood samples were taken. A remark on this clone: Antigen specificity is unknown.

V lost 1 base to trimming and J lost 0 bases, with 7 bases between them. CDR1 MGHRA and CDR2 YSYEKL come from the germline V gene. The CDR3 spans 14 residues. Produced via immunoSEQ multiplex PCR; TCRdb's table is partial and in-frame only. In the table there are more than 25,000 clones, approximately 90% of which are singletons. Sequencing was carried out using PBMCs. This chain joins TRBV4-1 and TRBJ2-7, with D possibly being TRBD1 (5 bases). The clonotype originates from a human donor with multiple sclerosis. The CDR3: CASSQGQTSYEQYF. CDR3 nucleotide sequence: TGCGCCAGCAGCCAAGGACAGACCTCCTACGAGCAGTACTTC.